The clone carrying this T cell receptor (beta chain) was observed a handful of times. TCRdb re-analysed the reads in MiXCR, keeping a single row per CDR3 protein. The sample lists more than 400,000 distinct CDR3 sequences; about 30% were seen once. This sample is part of a study of T cell repertoires in cytomegalovirus infection. CDR3 length: 16 amino acids. The germline V gene has CDR1 SGHDN and CDR2 FVKESK. With 3 bases clipped from V and 3 bases from J, the junction kept 10 bases outside the gene matches. Input material: PBMCs. The gene calls are TRBV14 and TRBJ1-2; 7 bases map to TRBD1. The receptor was isolated from a human donor in good health (CMV status not recorded). Some clones in this sample may be carry-over from other donors' samples. CDR3 DNA: TGTGCCAGCAGCCACGTACCTGTCGGGACAGACTATGGCTACACCTTC. Residues: CASSHVPVGTDYGYTF.